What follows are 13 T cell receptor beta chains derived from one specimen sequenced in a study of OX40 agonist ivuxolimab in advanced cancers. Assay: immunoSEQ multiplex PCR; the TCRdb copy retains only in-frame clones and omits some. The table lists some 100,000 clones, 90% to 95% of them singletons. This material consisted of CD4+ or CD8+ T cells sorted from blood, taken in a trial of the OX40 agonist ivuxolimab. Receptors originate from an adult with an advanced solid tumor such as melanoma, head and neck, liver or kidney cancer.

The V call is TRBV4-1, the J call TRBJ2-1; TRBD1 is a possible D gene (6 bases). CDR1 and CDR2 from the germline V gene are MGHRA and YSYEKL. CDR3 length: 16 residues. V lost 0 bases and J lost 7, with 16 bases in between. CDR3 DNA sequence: TGCGCCAGCAGCCAAGAGAATTTTGCTCAGGGGAATGAGCAGTTCTTC. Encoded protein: CASSQENFAQGNEQFF.

CDR3 bases: TGTGCCAGCAGCCCAGACGAAGGGTTGAATTCACCCCTCCACTTT. Amino acid sequence: CASSPDEGLNSPLHF. The V and J genes are TRBV5-6 and TRBJ1-6; D is unclear. Germline CDR1 is SGHDT and CDR2 is YYEEEE. This CDR3 is 15 amino acids long. Trimming cost V 4 bases and J 7 bases, with 15 bases left between them.

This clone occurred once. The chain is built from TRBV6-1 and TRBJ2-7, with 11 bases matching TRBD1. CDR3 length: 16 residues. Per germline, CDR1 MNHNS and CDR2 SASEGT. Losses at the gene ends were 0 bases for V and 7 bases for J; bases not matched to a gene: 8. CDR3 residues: CASSEARTGGWGEQYF. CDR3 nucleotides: TGTGCCAGCAGTGAAGCGCGGACAGGGGGCTGGGGGGAGCAGTACTTC.

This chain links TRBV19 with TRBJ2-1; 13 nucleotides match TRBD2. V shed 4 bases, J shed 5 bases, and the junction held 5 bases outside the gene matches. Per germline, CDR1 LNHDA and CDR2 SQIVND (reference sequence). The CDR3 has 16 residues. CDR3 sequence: CASSRTSGSWDNEQFF. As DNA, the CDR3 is TGTGCCAGTAGTAGGACTAGCGGGAGTTGGGACAATGAGCAGTTCTTC.

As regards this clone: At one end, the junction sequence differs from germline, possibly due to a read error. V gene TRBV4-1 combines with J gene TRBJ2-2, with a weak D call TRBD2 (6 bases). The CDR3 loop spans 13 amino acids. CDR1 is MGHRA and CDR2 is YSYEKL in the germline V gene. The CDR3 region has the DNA TGCGCCAGCAGCCAAGAGACATTCGGGGGGCTGTTTTTT. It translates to CASSQETFGGLFF.

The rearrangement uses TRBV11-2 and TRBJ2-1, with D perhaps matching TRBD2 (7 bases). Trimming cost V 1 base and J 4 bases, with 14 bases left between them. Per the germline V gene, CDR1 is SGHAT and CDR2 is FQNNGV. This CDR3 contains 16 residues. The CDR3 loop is CASSLGGLAVYNEQFF. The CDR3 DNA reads TGTGCCAGCAGCTTAGGGGGGCTAGCGGTTTACAATGAGCAGTTCTTC.

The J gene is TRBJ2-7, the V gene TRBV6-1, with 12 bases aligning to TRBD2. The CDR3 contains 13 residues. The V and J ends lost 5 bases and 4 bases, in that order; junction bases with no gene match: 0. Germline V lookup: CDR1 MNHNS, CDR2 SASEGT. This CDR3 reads CASSLAGGYEQYF. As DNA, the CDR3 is TGTGCCAGCAGTCTAGCGGGGGGGTACGAGCAGTACTTC.

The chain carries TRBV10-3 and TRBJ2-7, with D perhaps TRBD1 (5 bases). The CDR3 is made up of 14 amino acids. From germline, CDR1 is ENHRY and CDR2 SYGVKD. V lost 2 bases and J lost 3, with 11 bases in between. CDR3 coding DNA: TGTGCCATCAGTGAGGGGGCAGGTCTCTACGAGCAGTACTTC. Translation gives CAISEGAGLYEQYF.

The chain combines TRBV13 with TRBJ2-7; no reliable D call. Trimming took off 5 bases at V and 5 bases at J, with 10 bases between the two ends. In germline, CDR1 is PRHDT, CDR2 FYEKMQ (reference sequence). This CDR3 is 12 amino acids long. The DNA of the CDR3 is TGTGCCAGCAGCCTTAGAGTCCACGAGCAGTACTTC. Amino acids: CASSLRVHEQYF.

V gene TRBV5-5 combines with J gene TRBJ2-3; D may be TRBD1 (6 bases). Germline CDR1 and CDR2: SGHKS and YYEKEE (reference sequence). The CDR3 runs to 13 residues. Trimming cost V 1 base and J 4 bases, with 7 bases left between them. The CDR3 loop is CASSLQGSDTQYF. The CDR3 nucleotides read TGTGCCAGCAGCTTGCAGGGGTCAGATACGCAGTATTTT.

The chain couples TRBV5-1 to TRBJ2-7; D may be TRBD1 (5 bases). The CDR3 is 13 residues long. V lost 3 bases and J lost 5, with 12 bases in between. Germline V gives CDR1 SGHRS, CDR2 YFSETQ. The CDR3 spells CASSSDSTHEQYF. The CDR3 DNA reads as TGCGCCAGCAGCTCCGACAGTACCCACGAGCAGTACTTC.

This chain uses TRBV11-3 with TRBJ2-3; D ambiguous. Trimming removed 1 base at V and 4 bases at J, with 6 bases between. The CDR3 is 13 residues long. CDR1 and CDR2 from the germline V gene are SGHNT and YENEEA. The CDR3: CASSLGLADTQYF. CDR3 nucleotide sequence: TGTGCCAGCAGCTTAGGGCTCGCAGATACGCAGTATTTT. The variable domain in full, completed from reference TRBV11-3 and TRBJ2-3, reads EAGVVQSPRYKIIEKKQPVAFWCNPISGHNTLYWYLQNLGQGPELLIRYENEEAVDDSQLPKDRFSAERLKGVDSTLKIQPAELGDSAVYLCASSLGLADTQYFGPGTRLTVL.

The CDR3: CASIGATGELFF. The CDR3 region has the DNA TGTGCCAGCATCGGGGCCACCGGGGAGCTGTTTTTT. This chain joins TRBV6-5 and TRBJ2-2, with D perhaps given as TRBD1 or TRBD2 (5 bases each). The ends were cut back, 7 bases at V and 4 bases at J, with 7 bases in the middle. The CDR3 consists of 12 residues. Germline lookup yields CDR1 MNHEY and CDR2 SVGAGI.